The source of this TCR beta chain is a study of cytomegalovirus exposure and HLA in healthy donors. The PCR contained 60 Vbeta and 13 Jbeta primers. Using immunoSEQ multiplex PCR, the repertoire was profiled, and TCRdb retains in-frame clones only, with some absent. Among 200,000 to 250,000 clones listed, around 78% were seen once. General observations from the study: When a later analysis was performed, an Asian-associated ancestry cluster reportedly had fewer N-insertions than the roughly 700-donor mean. Across all donors, roughly uniform sequencing depth was an assumption of the presence/absence analyses.

In the case of this clone: The antigen is unknown.

Germline V CDR1 and CDR2: SQVTM, ANQGSEA. V was cut by 4 bases and J by 3 bases, with 16 bases left in between. The CDR3 is 14 residues long. The specimen sequenced was PBMCs. The rearrangement uses TRBV29-1 and TRBJ2-7, with D possibly matching TRBD2 (5 bases). The source of this sequence is a boy younger than 18 in good health and CMV-seronegative. In DNA form, the CDR3 reads TGCAGCGTTGGCTCTCGGCTAGCCGACTACGAGCAGTACTTC. This codes for CSVGSRLADYEQYF.